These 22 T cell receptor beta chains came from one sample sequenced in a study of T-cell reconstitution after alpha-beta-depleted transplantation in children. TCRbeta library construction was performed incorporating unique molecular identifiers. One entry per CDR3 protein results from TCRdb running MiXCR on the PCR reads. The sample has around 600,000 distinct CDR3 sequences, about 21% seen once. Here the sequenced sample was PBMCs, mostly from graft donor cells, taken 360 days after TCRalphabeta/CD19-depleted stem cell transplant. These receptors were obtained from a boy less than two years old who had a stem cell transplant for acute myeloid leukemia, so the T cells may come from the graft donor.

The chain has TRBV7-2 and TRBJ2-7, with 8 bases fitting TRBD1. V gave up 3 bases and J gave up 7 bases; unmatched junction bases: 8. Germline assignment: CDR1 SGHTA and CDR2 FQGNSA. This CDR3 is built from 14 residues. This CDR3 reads CASSFGGRGLEQYF. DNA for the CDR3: TGTGCCAGCAGCTTTGGAGGCAGGGGGCTTGAGCAGTACTTC.

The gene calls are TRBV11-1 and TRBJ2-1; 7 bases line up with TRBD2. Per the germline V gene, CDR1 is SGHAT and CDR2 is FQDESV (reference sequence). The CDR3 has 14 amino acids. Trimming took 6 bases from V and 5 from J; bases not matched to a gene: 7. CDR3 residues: CASRIRRGNNEQFF. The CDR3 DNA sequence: TGTGCCAGCAGAATAAGGCGGGGGAACAATGAGCAGTTCTTC.

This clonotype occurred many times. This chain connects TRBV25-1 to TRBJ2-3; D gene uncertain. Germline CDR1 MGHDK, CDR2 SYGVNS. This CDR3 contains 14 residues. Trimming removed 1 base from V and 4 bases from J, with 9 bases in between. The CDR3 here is CASSELGRADTQYF. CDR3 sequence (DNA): TGTGCCAGCAGTGAATTGGGTAGAGCAGATACGCAGTATTTT.

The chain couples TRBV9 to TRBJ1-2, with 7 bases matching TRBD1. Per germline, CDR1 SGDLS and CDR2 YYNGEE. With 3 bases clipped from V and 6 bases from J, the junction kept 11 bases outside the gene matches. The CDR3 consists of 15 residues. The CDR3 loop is CASSDPRAGGDGYTF. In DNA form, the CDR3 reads TGTGCCAGCAGCGACCCGCGGGCAGGGGGTGATGGCTACACCTTC.

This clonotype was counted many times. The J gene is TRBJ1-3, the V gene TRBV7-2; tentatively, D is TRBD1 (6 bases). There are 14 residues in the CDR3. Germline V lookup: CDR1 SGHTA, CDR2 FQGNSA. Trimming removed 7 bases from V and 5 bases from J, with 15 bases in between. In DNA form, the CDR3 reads TGTGCCAGCACCATGGGGGCAGGGCGAAACACCATATATTTT. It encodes CASTMGAGRNTIYF.

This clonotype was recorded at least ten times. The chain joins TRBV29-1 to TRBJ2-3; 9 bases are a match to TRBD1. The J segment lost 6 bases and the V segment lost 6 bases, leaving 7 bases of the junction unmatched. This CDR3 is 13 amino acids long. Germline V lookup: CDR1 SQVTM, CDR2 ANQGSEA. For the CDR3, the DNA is TGCAGCGTCGGGACAGGGCGAATGGATACGCAGTATTTT. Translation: CSVGTGRMDTQYF.

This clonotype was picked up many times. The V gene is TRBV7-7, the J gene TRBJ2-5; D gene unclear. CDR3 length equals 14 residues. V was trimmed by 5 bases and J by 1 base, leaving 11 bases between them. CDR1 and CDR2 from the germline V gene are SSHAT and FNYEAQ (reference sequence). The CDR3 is CASSLGRTQETQYF. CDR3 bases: TGTGCCAGCAGCCTCGGACGGACCCAAGAGACCCAGTACTTC.

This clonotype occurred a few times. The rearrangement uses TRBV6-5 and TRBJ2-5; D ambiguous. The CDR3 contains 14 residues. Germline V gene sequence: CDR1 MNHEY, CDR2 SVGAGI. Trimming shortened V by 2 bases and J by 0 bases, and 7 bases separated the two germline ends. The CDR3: CASSYGRHQETQYF. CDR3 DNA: TGTGCCAGCAGTTACGGACGGCACCAAGAGACCCAGTACTTC.

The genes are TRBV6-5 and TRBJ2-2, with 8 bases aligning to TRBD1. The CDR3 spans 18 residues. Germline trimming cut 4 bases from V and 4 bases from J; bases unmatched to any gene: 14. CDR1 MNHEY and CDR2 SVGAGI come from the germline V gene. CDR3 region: CASSSHQPDRVLTGELFF. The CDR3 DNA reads TGTGCCAGCAGTTCACATCAACCGGACAGGGTACTCACCGGGGAGCTGTTTTTT.

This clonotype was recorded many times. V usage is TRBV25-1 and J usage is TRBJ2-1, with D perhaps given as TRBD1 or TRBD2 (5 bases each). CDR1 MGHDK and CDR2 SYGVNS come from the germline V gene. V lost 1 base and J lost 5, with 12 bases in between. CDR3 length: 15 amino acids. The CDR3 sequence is CASSEWDGPHNEQFF. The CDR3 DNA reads TGTGCCAGCAGTGAATGGGACGGTCCCCACAATGAGCAGTTCTTC.

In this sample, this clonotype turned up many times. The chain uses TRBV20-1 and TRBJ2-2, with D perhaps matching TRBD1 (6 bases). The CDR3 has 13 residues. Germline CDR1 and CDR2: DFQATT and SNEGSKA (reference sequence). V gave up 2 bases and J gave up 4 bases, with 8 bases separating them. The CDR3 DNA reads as TGCAGTGCTAGATTCAGGGGCACCGGGGAGCTGTTTTTT. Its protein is CSARFRGTGELFF.

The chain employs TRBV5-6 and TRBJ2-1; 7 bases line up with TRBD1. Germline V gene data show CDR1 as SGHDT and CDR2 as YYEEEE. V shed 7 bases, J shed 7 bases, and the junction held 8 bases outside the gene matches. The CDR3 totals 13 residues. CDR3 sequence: CASSTGISNEQFF. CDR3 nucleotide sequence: TGTGCCAGCTCGACAGGGATTAGTAATGAGCAGTTCTTC.

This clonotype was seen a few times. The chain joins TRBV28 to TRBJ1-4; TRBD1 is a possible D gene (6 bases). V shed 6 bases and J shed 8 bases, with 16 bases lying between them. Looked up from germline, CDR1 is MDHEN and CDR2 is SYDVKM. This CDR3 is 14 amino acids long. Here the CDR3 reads CASSLMGAGEKLFF. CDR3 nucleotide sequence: TGTGCCAGCAGCCTAATGGGGGCAGGGGAAAAACTGTTTTTT.

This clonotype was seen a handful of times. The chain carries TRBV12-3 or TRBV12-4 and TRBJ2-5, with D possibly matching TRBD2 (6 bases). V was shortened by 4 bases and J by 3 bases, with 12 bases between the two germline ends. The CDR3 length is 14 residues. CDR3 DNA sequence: TGTGCCAGCAGTTCAAAACCGGGAGAAGAGACCCAGTACTTC. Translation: CASSSKPGEETQYF.

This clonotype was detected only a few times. CDR3 DNA sequence: TGCAGTGCTAGAGCTGACAGTGAAGCTTTCTTT. Amino acids: CSARADSEAFF. The V call is TRBV20-1, the J call TRBJ1-1; perhaps TRBD1 as D (5 bases). This CDR3 contains 11 residues. Trimming left V 1 base short and J 7 bases short, with 7 bases between. CDR1 and CDR2 (germline): DFQATT, SNEGSKA (reference sequence).

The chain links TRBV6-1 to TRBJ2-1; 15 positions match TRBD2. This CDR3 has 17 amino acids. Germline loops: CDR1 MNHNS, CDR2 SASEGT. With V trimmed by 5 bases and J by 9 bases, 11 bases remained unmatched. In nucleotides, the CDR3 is TGTGCCAGCAGTCTAGAAACCGGACTAGCGGGGGGGAGTGAGCAGTTCTTC. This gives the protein CASSLETGLAGGSEQFF.

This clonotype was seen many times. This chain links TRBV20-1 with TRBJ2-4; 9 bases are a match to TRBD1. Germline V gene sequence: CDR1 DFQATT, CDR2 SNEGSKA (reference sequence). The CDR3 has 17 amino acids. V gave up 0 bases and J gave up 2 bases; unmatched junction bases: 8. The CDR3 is CSARDRGGQGPKNIQYF. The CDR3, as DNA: TGCAGTGCTAGAGATCGAGGGGGACAGGGCCCCAAAAACATTCAGTACTTC.

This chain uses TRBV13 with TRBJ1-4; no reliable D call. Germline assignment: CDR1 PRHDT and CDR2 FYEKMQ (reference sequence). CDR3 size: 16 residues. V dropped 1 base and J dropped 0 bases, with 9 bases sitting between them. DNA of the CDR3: TGTGCCAGCAGCTTAGTAGGAGATACAACTAATGAAAAACTGTTTTTT. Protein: CASSLVGDTTNEKLFF.

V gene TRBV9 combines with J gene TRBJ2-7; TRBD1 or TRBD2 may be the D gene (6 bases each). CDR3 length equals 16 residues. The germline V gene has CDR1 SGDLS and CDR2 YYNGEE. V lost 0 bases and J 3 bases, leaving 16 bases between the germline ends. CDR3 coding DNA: TGTGCCAGCAGCGTAGAGGGGACGGGGGCGTACTACGAGCAGTACTTC. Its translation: CASSVEGTGAYYEQYF.

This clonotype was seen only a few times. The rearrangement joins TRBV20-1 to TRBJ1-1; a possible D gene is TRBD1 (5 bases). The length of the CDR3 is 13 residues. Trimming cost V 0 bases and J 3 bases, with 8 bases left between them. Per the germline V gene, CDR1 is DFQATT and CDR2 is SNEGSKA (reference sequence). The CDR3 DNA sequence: TGCAGTGCTAGAGAGCAACAGGACACTGAAGCTTTCTTT. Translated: CSAREQQDTEAFF.

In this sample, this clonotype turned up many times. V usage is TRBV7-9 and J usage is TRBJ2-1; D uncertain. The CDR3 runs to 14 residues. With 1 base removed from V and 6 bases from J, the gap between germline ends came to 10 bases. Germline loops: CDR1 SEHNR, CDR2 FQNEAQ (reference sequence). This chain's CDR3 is CASSLEVRGNEQFF. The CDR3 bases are TGTGCCAGCAGCTTAGAGGTCCGAGGCAATGAGCAGTTCTTC.

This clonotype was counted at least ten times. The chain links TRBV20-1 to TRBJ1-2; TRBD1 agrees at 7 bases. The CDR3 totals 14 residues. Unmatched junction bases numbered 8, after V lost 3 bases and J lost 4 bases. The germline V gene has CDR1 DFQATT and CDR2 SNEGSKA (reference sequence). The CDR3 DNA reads TGCAGTGCTAGGAACAGGGGCGAGGGCTATGGCTACACCTTC. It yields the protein CSARNRGEGYGYTF.